This record covers a single TCR beta chain. The authors' processing: Estimation of nucleated cell counts was performed using reference gene primer amplification. Assay: immunoSEQ multiplex PCR; the TCRdb copy retains only in-frame clones and omits some. That table supplies the V and J calls and clone size; D and trimming were determined from the DNA. The sample carries a few hundred thousand clones, under 90% recorded once. The V end was cut by 1 base, the J end by 7 bases, with 11 bases between. CDR3 size: 15 residues. Looked up from germline, CDR1 is SNHLY and CDR2 is FYNNEI. This specimen comes from a study of blood T cell repertoires in COVID-19. Study summary: Samples representing acute and convalescent COVID-19 were sourced from the United States, Italy and Spain. T cells, B-cell-depleted T cells, or PBMCs supplied cDNA or gDNA.

Sequenced: peripheral blood. The clonotype originates from a middle-aged woman who had recovered from COVID-19. The chain links TRBV2 to TRBJ1-6; the D is unclear. As DNA, the CDR3 is TGTGCCAGCAGTGAAGGCCACAGCTACAATTCACCCCTCCACTTT. Protein product: CASSEGHSYNSPLHF.